This T cell receptor (beta chain) emerged from a study of human T cells and chemical hapten exposure. MiXCR, applied by TCRdb to the RACE reads, yields one record per CDR3 protein. The table records roughly 88,000 distinct CDR3 sequences, approximately 9.9% of them present only once. The CDR3 runs 16 residues. V trimming: 1 base; J trimming: 3 bases; junction bases outside the gene matches: 3. Germline lookup yields CDR1 MGHRA and CDR2 YSYEKL. As to time point: pre-sensitization, week 0. Treatment noted: therapeutic diphenylcyclopropenone sensitization with weekly scalp DPC. Blood was collected ahead of every patch test applied.

The sequenced sample was whole blood, obtained in connection with sensitization to the hapten diphenylcyclopropenone (DPC). The TCR was taken from a woman between 40 and 50 years old with alopecia areata. Some clones in this sample may be carry-over from other donors' samples. This chain joins TRBV4-1 and TRBJ1-3; 10 bases map to TRBD1. The CDR3 loop reads CASSQGWTGGGNTIYF. The CDR3 DNA sequence: TGCGCCAGCAGCCAAGGTTGGACAGGGGGTGGAAACACCATATATTTT.